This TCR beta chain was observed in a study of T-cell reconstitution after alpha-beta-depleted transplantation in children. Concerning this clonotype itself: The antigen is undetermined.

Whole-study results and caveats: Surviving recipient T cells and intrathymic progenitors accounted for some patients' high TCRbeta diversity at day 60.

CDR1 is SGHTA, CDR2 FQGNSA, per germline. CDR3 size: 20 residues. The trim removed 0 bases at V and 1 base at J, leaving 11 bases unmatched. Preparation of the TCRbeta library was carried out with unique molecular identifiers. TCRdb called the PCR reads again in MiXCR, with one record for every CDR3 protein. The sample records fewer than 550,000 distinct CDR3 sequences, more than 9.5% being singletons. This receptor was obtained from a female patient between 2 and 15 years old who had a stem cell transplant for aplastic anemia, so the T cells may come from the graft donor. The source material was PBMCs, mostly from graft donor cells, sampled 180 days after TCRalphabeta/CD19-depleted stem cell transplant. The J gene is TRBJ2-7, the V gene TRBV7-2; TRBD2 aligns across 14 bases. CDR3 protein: CASSLALTGLAGVRSYEQYV. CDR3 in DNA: TGTGCCAGCAGCTTAGCTTTGACGGGACTAGCGGGAGTCAGGTCCTACGAGCAGTACGTC.